This section outlines one TCR beta chain sequence together with its context. The method was immunoSEQ multiplex PCR; TCRdb's version includes in-frame clones alone and lacks a portion of them. This sample has around 69,000 clones; approximately 90% occur once, and the top ten carry roughly 1.5%. The data derive from a study of T cell changes during pregnancy in multiple sclerosis. This CDR3 comprises 20 residues. The V segment lost 1 base and the J segment 0 bases; nucleotides outside the gene matches: 12. The V gene's germline CDR1 is MGHRA and CDR2 YSYEKL. The rearrangement links TRBV4-1 to TRBJ2-4, with TRBD2 matching 10 bases. The TCR sequence derives from a female donor with multiple sclerosis, enrolled in a pregnancy study. The specimen was peripheral blood, collected in the third trimester of pregnancy. The CDR3 DNA reads as TGCGCCAGCAGCCAAGTAGCGGGGGGCGCCCTTATTCTAGCCAAAAACATTCAGTACTTC. This gives the protein CASSQVAGGALILAKNIQYF.